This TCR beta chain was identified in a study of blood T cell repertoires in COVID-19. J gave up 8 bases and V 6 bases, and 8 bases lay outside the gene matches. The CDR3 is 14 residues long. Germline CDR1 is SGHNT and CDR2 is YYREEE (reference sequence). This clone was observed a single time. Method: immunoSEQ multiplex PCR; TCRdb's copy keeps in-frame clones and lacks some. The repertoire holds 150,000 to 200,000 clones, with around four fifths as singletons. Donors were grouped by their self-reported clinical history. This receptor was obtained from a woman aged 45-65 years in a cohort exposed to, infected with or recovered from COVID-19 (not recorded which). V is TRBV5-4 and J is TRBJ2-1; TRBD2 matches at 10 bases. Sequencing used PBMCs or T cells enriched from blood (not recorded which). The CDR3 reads CASTFVGTSDEQFF. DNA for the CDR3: TGTGCCAGCACATTTGTAGGGACTAGCGATGAGCAGTTCTTC.